This T cell receptor (beta chain) was recovered during a study of OX40 agonist ivuxolimab in advanced cancers. Study-level information: Ivuxolimab was administered intravenously to patients at 0.01 to 10 mg/kg every 2 weeks. Earlier anti-PD-1, anti-PD-L1 or anti-CTLA-4 therapy was permitted; 35% to 50% had received some.

Findings and limits, study-wide: On average, CD8+ T cells showed a greater number of expanded clones than CD4+. Some of the lowest clonal expansion was seen in partial responders at 0.1-3.0 mg/kg.

As regards this clone: Its antigen is not known.

Sequencing was performed with immunoSEQ multiplex PCR; in TCRdb, only in-frame clones are kept and a portion is missing. The data show 68,000 or so clones, roughly 90% seen once. Source: CD4+ or CD8+ T cells sorted from blood, taken in a trial of the OX40 agonist ivuxolimab. The TCR comes from an adult with an advanced solid tumor such as melanoma, head and neck, liver or kidney cancer.

CDR3 DNA sequence: TGTGCCTGGAGGGGAGGGAGTAGCACCGGGGAGCTGTTTTTT. It specifies CAWRGGSSTGELFF. V is TRBV30 and J is TRBJ2-2; 7 nucleotides match TRBD2. V gave up 3 bases and J gave up 4 bases; unmatched junction bases: 5. The length of the CDR3 is 14 residues. CDR1 and CDR2 (germline): GTSNPN, SVGIG (reference sequence).